The entry below describes one TCR beta chain. This clonotype was seen many times. There is no known antigen for this receptor. The sample holds no much larger clone one base away, and base qualities are not on file. These data come from a study of T-cell reconstitution after alpha-beta-depleted transplantation in children (dated by TCRdb to 2015 to 2016). Concerning the study at large: Using TCR repertoire profiling, the study followed T-cell immune reconstitution in a quantitative way in children after TCRalphabeta/CD19-depleted allogeneic hematopoietic cell transplantation. What the work shows at the level of the full study, not this receptor alone: Hyperexpanded clone frequencies declined over subsequent months; after one year, T-cell counts and TCRbeta diversity were mostly attributed to newly produced T cells. The apparently early alphabetaT-cell count recovery about two months after transplant was reportedly dependent on only several hundred rapidly expanded clones derived from non-depleted graft cells. In some patients, high TCRbeta diversity at day 60 was attributed to recipient T cells and intrathymic progenitors that had survived conditioning.

Libraries were prepared through PCR. The sample was run on an Illumina HiSeq 2500. To normalize quantification of the TCRbeta repertoire, the TCR libraries were built with molecular barcoding that relied on unique molecular identifiers. TCRdb trimmed public reads at Q25 via fastp, called clones via MiXCR and kept in-frame beta chains. Each entry is one CDR3 protein sequence, shown with its most common DNA and genes. The sample table contains around 250,000 distinct CDR3 sequences; only one count was recorded for roughly 8% of them. The top ten clonotypes cover roughly 6% of the sample. The treatment or condition label corresponds to: allogeneic hematopoietic cell transplantation with graft depleted of TCRalphabeta T cells and CD19 B cells. The transplant recipients were children given TCRalphabeta/CD19-depleted allogeneic hematopoietic cell grafts. Relative to germline, V is missing 4 bases and J is missing 0 bases, with 7 bases of the junction outside any gene match. Inclusive of the bounding cysteine and phenylalanine, the CDR3 is 16 residues long. Only the CDR3 portion is preserved as DNA: 48 bases, with reading frame beginning at the first base.

This material consisted of PBMCs, mostly from graft donor cells, taken 180 days after TCRalphabeta/CD19-depleted stem cell transplant. The TCR comes from a male patient under 18 who had a stem cell transplant for acute lymphoblastic leukemia, so the T cells may come from the graft donor. The chain is assembled from TRBV12-3 or TRBV12-4 and TRBJ2-3; a stretch of 7 junction bases matches TRBD1. The CDR3 reads CASSSYRGYSTDTQYF. The bases read TGTGCCAGCAGTTCTTACAGGGGCTACAGCACAGATACGCAGTATTTT.